Described below is a single TCR beta chain sequence and its context. Trimming took off 6 bases at V and 5 bases at J, with 22 bases between the two ends. This CDR3 is built from 16 residues. CDR1 SSHAT and CDR2 FNYEAQ come from the germline V gene (reference sequence). Generated by immunoSEQ multiplex PCR, the TCRdb table keeps only in-frame clones and is missing some. The repertoire holds 250,000 to 300,000 clones, with about nine tenths as singletons. The data originate from a study of blood T cell repertoires in COVID-19. The sequence came from a woman in her thirties with COVID-19, enrolled during active disease. This chain uses TRBV7-7 with TRBJ2-5, with TRBD1 as a possible D gene (6 bases). The sample was peripheral blood. This CDR3 is CASSRGTTGVGETQYF. The CDR3 coding sequence is TGTGCCAGCAGTAGGGGGACCACCGGAGTTGGTGAGACCCAGTACTTC.